The present T cell receptor beta chain was sequenced within a study of technical replicates of blood from several donors. The germline V and J ends were trimmed by 1 base and 11 bases, with 15 bases remaining between them. Germline V lookup: CDR1 SGHDT, CDR2 YYEEEE. The CDR3 spans 13 residues. This table comes from immunoSEQ multiplex PCR, and its TCRdb copy is limited to in-frame clones, with some not included. Of approximately 15,000 clones in the sample, around four fifths are singletons; the top ten hold 9.5% to 13%. Material for sequencing was PBMCs. The chain is built from TRBV5-6 and TRBJ1-1; perhaps TRBD1 as D (5 bases). The receptor comes from a human donor in good health. This CDR3 reads CASSLRGLFGAFF. CDR3 bases: TGTGCCAGCAGCTTGCGGGGACTCTTCGGGGCTTTCTTT.